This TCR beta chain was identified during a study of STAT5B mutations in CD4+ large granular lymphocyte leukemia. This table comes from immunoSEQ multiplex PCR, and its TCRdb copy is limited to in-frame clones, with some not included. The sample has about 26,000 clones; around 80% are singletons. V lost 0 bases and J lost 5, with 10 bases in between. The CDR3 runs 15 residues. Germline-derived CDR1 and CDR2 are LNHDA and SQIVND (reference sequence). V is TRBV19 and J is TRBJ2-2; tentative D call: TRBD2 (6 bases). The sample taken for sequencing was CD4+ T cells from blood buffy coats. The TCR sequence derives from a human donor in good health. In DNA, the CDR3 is TGTGCCAGTAGTATAGAGGGGGGTAAAACCGGGGAGCTGTTTTTT. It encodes CASSIEGGKTGELFF.